This T cell receptor (beta chain) was captured in a study of monozygotic twins with inflammatory bowel disease. CDR3 length equals 14 residues. The germline V gene encodes CDR1 SGHTA and CDR2 FQGNSA. On this clonotype itself: Its specificity is not known.

With eight separate reactions per sample, the authors made cDNA. Addition of UMIs with a 6-nucleotide sample barcode was achieved by template switching. TCRdb reworked the 5' RACE reads into one entry per CDR3 protein, no DNA. The sample is made up of over 200,000 distinct CDR3 sequences, and the top ten hold 7.7% of it. General observations from the study: IBD patients exhibited fewer clonotypes shared with other individuals than healthy twins, particularly with disease activity. A distinction between different T cell subtypes was not possible.

The sample consisted of blood. The clonotype was recovered from a human donor with ulcerative colitis or Crohn's disease, or a healthy co-twin of an affected twin (not recorded which). The chain has TRBV7-2 and TRBJ2-3; TCRdb selects TRBD1, and the lack of DNA leaves this call unchecked. This CDR3 reads CASSLDPPGDTQYF.